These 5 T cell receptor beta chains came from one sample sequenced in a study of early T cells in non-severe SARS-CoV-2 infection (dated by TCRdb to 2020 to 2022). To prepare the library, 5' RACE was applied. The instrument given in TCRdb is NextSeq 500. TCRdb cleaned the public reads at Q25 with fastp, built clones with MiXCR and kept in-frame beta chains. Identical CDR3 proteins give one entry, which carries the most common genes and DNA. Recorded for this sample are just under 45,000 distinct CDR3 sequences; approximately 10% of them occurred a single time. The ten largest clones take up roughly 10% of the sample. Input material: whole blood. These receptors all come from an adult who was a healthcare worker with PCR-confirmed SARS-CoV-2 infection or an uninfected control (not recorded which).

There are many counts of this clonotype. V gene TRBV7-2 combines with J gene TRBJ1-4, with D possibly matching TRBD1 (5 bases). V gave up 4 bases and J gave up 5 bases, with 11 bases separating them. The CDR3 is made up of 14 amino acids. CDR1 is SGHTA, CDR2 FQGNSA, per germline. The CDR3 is CASSSQGLNEKLFF. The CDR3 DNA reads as TGTGCCAGCAGCTCCCAGGGCCTGAATGAAAAACTGTTTTTT. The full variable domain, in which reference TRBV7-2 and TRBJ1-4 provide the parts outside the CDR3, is GAGVSQSPSNKVTEKGKDVELRCDPISGHTALYWYRQSLGQGLEFLIYFQGNSAPDKSGLPSDRFSAERTGGSVSTLTIQRTQQEDSAVYLCASSSQGLNEKLFFGSGTQLSVL.

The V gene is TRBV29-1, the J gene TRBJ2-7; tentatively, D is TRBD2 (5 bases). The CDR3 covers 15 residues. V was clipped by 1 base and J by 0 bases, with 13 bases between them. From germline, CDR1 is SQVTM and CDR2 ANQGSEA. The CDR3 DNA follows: TGCAGCGTTGAAGGGACTCTCAAGAGCTCCTACGAGCAGTACTTC. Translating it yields CSVEGTLKSSYEQYF.

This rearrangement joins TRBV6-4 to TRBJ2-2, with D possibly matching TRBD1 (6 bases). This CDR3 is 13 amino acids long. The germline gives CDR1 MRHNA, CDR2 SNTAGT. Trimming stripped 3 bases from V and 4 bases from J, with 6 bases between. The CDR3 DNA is TGTGCCAGCAGTGAGACAGGCACCGGGGAGCTGTTTTTT. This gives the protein CASSETGTGELFF.

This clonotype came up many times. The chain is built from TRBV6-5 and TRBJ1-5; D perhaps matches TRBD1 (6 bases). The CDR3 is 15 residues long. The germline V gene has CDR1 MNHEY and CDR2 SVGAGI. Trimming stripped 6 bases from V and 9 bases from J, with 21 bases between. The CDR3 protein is CASRLKDSLLGPQHF. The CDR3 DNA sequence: TGTGCCAGCAGACTAAAGGACAGCCTCTTAGGGCCCCAGCATTTT.

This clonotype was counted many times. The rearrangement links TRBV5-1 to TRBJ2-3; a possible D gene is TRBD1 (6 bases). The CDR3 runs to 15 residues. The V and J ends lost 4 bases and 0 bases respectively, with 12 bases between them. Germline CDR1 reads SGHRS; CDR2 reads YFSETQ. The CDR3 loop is CASSAGTTSTDTQYF. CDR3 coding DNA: TGCGCCAGCAGCGCAGGGACAACTAGCACAGATACGCAGTATTTT.